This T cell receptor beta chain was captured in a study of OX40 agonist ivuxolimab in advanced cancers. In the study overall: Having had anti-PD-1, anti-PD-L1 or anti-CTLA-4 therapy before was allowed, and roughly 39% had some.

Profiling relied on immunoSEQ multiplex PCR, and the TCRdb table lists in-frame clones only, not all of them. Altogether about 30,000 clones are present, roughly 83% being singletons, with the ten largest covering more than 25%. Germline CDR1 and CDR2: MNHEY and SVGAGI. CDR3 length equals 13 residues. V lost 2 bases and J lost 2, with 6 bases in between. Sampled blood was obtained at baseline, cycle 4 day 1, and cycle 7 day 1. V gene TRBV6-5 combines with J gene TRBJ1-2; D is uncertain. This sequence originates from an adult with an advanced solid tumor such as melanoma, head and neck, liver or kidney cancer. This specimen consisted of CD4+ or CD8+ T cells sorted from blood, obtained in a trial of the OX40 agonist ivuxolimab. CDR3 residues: CASSYEENYGYTF. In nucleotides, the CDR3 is TGTGCCAGCAGTTACGAGGAGAACTATGGCTACACCTTC.